The 28 T cell receptor beta chains below come from one sample, sequenced in a study of T cell responses to AZD1222 COVID-19 vaccine. The table came from immunoSEQ multiplex PCR; TCRdb's copy has only in-frame clones and leaves some out. The sample carries about 110,000 clones, approximately 89% recorded once. The material was peripheral blood, obtained on day 0 of MenACWY control vaccination. The source of these receptors is an adult in good health.

The gene calls are TRBV6-4 and TRBJ1-2; D perhaps matches TRBD1 (5 bases). V lost 0 bases, J lost 6 bases, and 8 bases lay in between. CDR3 length: 13 amino acids. Germline V gene sequence: CDR1 MRHNA, CDR2 SNTAGT. The CDR3 DNA reads as TGTGCCAGCAGTGACTCGGGGGGGAATGGCTACACCTTC. As protein: CASSDSGGNGYTF.

The chain is built from TRBV2 and TRBJ2-7, with TRBD2 identical over 8 bases. Trimming cost V 6 bases and J 3 bases; bases outside gene matches: 4. The length of the CDR3 is 13 residues. In germline, CDR1 is SNHLY, CDR2 FYNNEI. The CDR3 DNA follows: TGTGCCAGCAGCGGCCGGGGGGGCTACGAGCAGTACTTC. Translated: CASSGRGGYEQYF.

This clone was seen just once. The chain links TRBV29-1 to TRBJ2-7; D gene uncertain. Germline-derived CDR1 and CDR2 are SQVTM and ANQGSEA. The CDR3 runs 13 residues. The V end was cut by 5 bases, the J end by 0 bases, with 11 bases between. CDR3 amino acids: CSVPDGSSYEQYF. The DNA for the CDR3 is TGCAGCGTTCCGGACGGAAGCTCCTACGAGCAGTACTTC.

J is TRBJ2-7 and V is TRBV9; 7 bases are a match to TRBD1. After removal of 0 bases from V and 5 bases from J, the junction contained 11 bases not matched to a gene. There are 16 residues in the CDR3. The germline CDR1 and CDR2 sequences are SGDLS and YYNGEE. CDR3 in amino acids: CASSVDRQGRVHEQYF. For the CDR3, the DNA is TGTGCCAGCAGCGTAGACCGACAGGGTAGGGTCCACGAGCAGTACTTC.

The chain couples TRBV12-3 or TRBV12-4 to TRBJ2-3, with TRBD2 identical over 8 bases. Germline trimming cut 6 bases from V and 1 base from J; bases unmatched to any gene: 0. The CDR3 spans 13 residues. The CDR3 protein is CASRAGGTDTQYF. CDR3 in DNA: TGTGCCAGCAGAGCGGGGGGCACAGATACGCAGTATTTT.

The rearrangement links TRBV27 to TRBJ1-3; D perhaps matches TRBD1 (5 bases). Trimming stripped 2 bases from V and 0 bases from J, with 8 bases between. The germline V gene has CDR1 MNHEY and CDR2 SMNVEV (reference sequence). The CDR3 extends over 15 amino acids. CDR3 sequence (DNA): TGTGCCAGCAGTTTAATGGGGGACTCTGGAAACACCATATATTTT. Protein product: CASSLMGDSGNTIYF.

The chain carries TRBV15 and TRBJ1-3, with D possibly matching TRBD1 (6 bases). Trimming cost V 8 bases and J 0 bases, with 11 bases left between them. This CDR3 is built from 14 residues. Germline CDR1 is LNHNV and CDR2 is YYDKDF (reference sequence). The CDR3 reads CATWTASSGNTIYF. CDR3 nucleotides: TGTGCCACCTGGACAGCAAGCTCTGGAAACACCATATATTTT.

The chain combines TRBV6-5 with TRBJ2-7; the D gene is possibly TRBD1 (5 bases). Germline V gene lookup returns CDR1 MNHEY and CDR2 SVGAGI. The CDR3 is 15 amino acids. Trimming left V 0 bases short and J 3 bases short, with 12 bases between. The CDR3 DNA reads TGTGCCAGCAGTTACTCGATGCAGGGCGGCTACGAGCAGTACTTC. This gives the protein CASSYSMQGGYEQYF.

V and J are TRBV2 and TRBJ2-3; possible D gene TRBD1, 5 bases. Trimming shortened V by 6 bases and J by 4 bases, and 11 bases separated the two germline ends. Germline V gene lookup returns CDR1 SNHLY and CDR2 FYNNEI. CDR3 length: 13 residues. The CDR3 is CASRGRVPDTQYF. As DNA, the CDR3 is TGTGCCAGCAGAGGCAGGGTCCCAGATACGCAGTATTTT.

The chain couples TRBV7-9 to TRBJ1-1; D is unresolved. The germline V gene encodes CDR1 SEHNR and CDR2 FQNEAQ (reference sequence). The CDR3 loop spans 15 amino acids. Trimming stripped 4 bases from V and 4 bases from J, with 16 bases between. The CDR3 nucleotides read TGTGCCAGCAGCTCAAATTCAGGATCGGGCACTGAAGCTTTCTTT. This sequence encodes CASSSNSGSGTEAFF.

This chain's CDR3 is CASSLDRSGLGYTF. CDR3 coding DNA: TGCGCCAGCAGCTTAGACAGGTCGGGGCTTGGCTACACCTTC. This chain links TRBV5-1 with TRBJ1-2; D may be TRBD1 (6 bases). CDR1 is SGHRS, CDR2 YFSETQ, per germline. Trimming took 2 bases from V and 7 from J, leaving 15 bases between them. The CDR3 covers 14 residues.

This chain joins TRBV29-1 and TRBJ1-2, with D perhaps matching TRBD1 (5 bases). The CDR3 loop spans 17 amino acids. CDR1 is SQVTM, CDR2 ANQGSEA, per germline. V lost 4 bases, J lost 3 bases, and 24 bases lay in between. This chain's CDR3 is CSVGYRDARLGDYGYTF. DNA of the CDR3: TGCAGCGTTGGTTATAGGGACGCACGACTTGGGGACTATGGCTACACCTTC.

The V call is TRBV11-2, the J call TRBJ1-2; no firm D call. The germline V gene encodes CDR1 SGHAT and CDR2 FQNNGV. Trimming removed 4 bases from V and 1 base from J, with 13 bases in between. There are 15 residues in the CDR3. DNA of the CDR3: TGTGCCAGCAGCTCCGACCCAACCTTTAACTATGGCTACACCTTC. The encoded protein is CASSSDPTFNYGYTF.

The chain links TRBV5-1 to TRBJ2-7, with D perhaps matching TRBD2 (6 bases). This CDR3 is 13 amino acids long. Germline V gene sequence: CDR1 SGHRS, CDR2 YFSETQ. The V end lost 2 bases, the J end lost 7 bases, and 13 bases lay between the germline ends. This CDR3 reads CASSLQAAGEQYF. CDR3 nucleotide sequence: TGCGCCAGCAGCTTACAGGCCGCGGGGGAGCAGTACTTC.

V and J are TRBV4-3 and TRBJ1-1, with unresolved D. Deletions cut 0 bases from V and 0 bases from J, with 8 bases between. The V gene's germline CDR1 is LGHNA and CDR2 YSLEER. The length of the CDR3 is 15 residues. CDR3: CASSQEGGMNTEAFF. The CDR3 DNA follows: TGCGCCAGCAGCCAAGAGGGCGGAATGAACACTGAAGCTTTCTTT.

This sequence joins TRBV7-8 and TRBJ1-1; a possible D gene is TRBD1 (5 bases). CDR1 is SGHVS, CDR2 FQNEAQ, per germline. The V and J ends lost 1 base and 10 bases respectively, with 10 bases between them. The CDR3 consists of 12 residues. CDR3 in DNA: TGTGCCAGCAGCTTAGTCACGGGGGTAGCTTTCTTT. As protein: CASSLVTGVAFF.

The V and J genes are TRBV19 and TRBJ1-1; D gene uncertain. The CDR3 totals 14 residues. Looked up from germline, CDR1 is LNHDA and CDR2 is SQIVND (reference sequence). V was trimmed by 3 bases and J by 0 bases, leaving 8 bases between them. CDR3 in DNA: TGTGCCAGTAGTATCCGGTTTATGAACACTGAAGCTTTCTTT. Translation gives CASSIRFMNTEAFF.

The V and J genes are TRBV28 and TRBJ2-5, with TRBD2 matching 8 bases. This CDR3 is 15 amino acids long. Trimming at V came to 7 bases and at J to 2 bases, leaving 9 bases not matched to a gene. In germline, CDR1 is MDHEN, CDR2 SYDVKM. The CDR3 DNA follows: TGTGCCAGCACCCCCGGGACTAGGAGGCAAGAGACCCAGTACTTC. Its protein is CASTPGTRRQETQYF.

In the case of this clone: This sample also contains other DNA sequences that code for the same CDR3. The chain joins TRBV7-3 to TRBJ2-7, with 7 bases matching TRBD1. The CDR3 spans 14 residues. Trimming at V came to 2 bases and at J to 1 base, leaving 2 bases not matched to a gene. Germline CDR1 and CDR2: SGHTA and FQGTGA. CDR3 nucleotides: TGTGCCAGCAGCTTATCAGGGGGTTCCTACGAGCAGTACTTC. This encodes CASSLSGGSYEQYF.

V and J are TRBV19 and TRBJ1-5, with TRBD1 matching over 8 bases. The germline V gene has CDR1 LNHDA and CDR2 SQIVND (reference sequence). The J segment lost 2 bases and the V segment lost 5 bases, leaving 8 bases of the junction unmatched. This CDR3 is built from 16 residues. CDR3 amino acids: CASSVQGATRNQPQHF. The CDR3 DNA sequence: TGTGCCAGTAGTGTCCAGGGGGCGACCCGCAATCAGCCCCAGCATTTT.

In its sample, this clone was seen once. V and J are TRBV7-3 and TRBJ1-2; D may be TRBD1 (6 bases). The CDR3 runs to 13 residues. Germline assignment: CDR1 SGHTA and CDR2 FQGTGA. Trimming took 4 bases from V and 4 from J, leaving 10 bases between them. The CDR3 DNA follows: TGTGCCAGCAGCTCGGGGGGCGGCTATGGCTACACCTTC. Translation: CASSSGGGYGYTF.

This sequence joins TRBV11-2 and TRBJ2-3; 8 bases line up with TRBD2. Trimming took 1 base from V and 2 from J; bases not matched to a gene: 11. This CDR3 has 18 residues. Germline lookup yields CDR1 SGHAT and CDR2 FQNNGV. Here the CDR3 DNA reads TGTGCCAGCAGCTTAGCTTGGGGTGGCGGGGGGACCACAGATACGCAGTATTTT. This encodes CASSLAWGGGGTTDTQYF.

The chain employs TRBV5-1 and TRBJ1-1; 8 nucleotides line up with TRBD1. This CDR3 is 16 amino acids long. CDR1 and CDR2 (germline): SGHRS, YFSETQ. V lost 1 base, J lost 0 bases, and 5 bases stayed unmatched. The CDR3 DNA reads TGCGCCAGCAGCTTGCAGGGGGCTGAGGTGAACACTGAAGCTTTCTTT. Translating gives CASSLQGAEVNTEAFF.

The chain combines TRBV7-8 with TRBJ2-1; TRBD2 matches at 9 bases. Germline CDR1 is SGHVS and CDR2 is FQNEAQ. CDR3 size: 19 residues. J was trimmed by 3 bases and V by 5 bases; bases with no gene match: 17. CDR3 protein: CASSTHGLLSGGDYNEQFF. The CDR3 DNA is TGTGCCAGCAGCACCCACGGCTTACTTAGCGGGGGCGACTACAATGAGCAGTTCTTC.

The rearrangement links TRBV3-1 (or the pseudogene TRBV3-2) to TRBJ1-1; TRBD1 matches 9 bases. This CDR3 has 15 amino acids. CDR1 and CDR2 (germline): LGHDT, YNNKEL (reference sequence). Germline trimming cut 7 bases from V and 1 base from J; bases unmatched to any gene: 7. Here the CDR3 reads CASTRTGAGNTEAFF. For the CDR3, the DNA is TGTGCCAGCACCAGGACAGGGGCGGGGAACACTGAAGCTTTCTTT.

CDR3: CASSPKGGGYTF. CDR3 bases: TGTGCCAGCAGCCCAAAGGGTGGCGGCTACACCTTC. This chain connects TRBV11-2 to TRBJ1-2; no clear D gene. V shed 5 bases and J shed 8 bases, with 12 bases lying between them. Germline V gene sequence: CDR1 SGHAT, CDR2 FQNNGV. The CDR3 runs 12 residues.

This clone was counted a single time. The rearrangement uses TRBV2 and TRBJ2-7; 10 nucleotides line up with TRBD1. CDR3 length: 16 amino acids. CDR1 and CDR2 (germline): SNHLY, FYNNEI. V was pared by 3 bases and J by 6 bases, with 11 bases of the junction left unmatched. The CDR3 bases are TGTGCCAGCAGTGAGGTAGGGACAGGGGAATTTGCCGAGCAGTACTTC. It yields the protein CASSEVGTGEFAEQYF.

The V and J genes are TRBV4-2 and TRBJ2-3, with 12 bases matching TRBD2. V was pared by 1 base and J by 4 bases, with 0 bases of the junction left unmatched. Germline CDR1 LGHNA, CDR2 YNFKEQ. The CDR3 loop spans 15 amino acids. The CDR3 sequence: CASSQGTSGADTQYF. The CDR3 DNA is TGTGCCAGCAGCCAAGGGACTAGCGGGGCAGATACGCAGTATTTT.